These 8 T cell receptor beta chains share one sample of origin, sequenced in a study of long-term antiretroviral therapy in people with HIV. They ran version v3.0 of the immunoSEQ assay at survey level. Clones were sequenced by immunoSEQ multiplex PCR, and TCRdb holds only the in-frame ones, with some missing. The sample has approximately 24,000 clones, approximately 86% seen once. Material: unsorted PBMCs, obtained 1.8 years before starting antiretroviral therapy. All receptors come from a man aged 50-59 years with HIV.

The table lists this clone with a count of one. The CDR3 is CASSVGGRDTGRNEQFF. In nucleotides, the CDR3 is TGTGCCAGCAGCGTAGGTGGGAGGGACACTGGGAGGAATGAGCAGTTCTTC. This chain connects TRBV9 to TRBJ2-1; TRBD2 might be the D (7 bases). V was pared by 0 bases and J by 7 bases, with 20 bases between. The CDR3 is 17 residues long. Germline CDR1 is SGDLS and CDR2 is YYNGEE.

This rearrangement joins TRBV29-1 to TRBJ1-2, with D perhaps matching TRBD1 (6 bases). Trimming removed 3 bases at V and 8 bases at J, with 19 bases between. The germline V gene has CDR1 SQVTM and CDR2 ANQGSEA. The CDR3 is 14 amino acids. The CDR3 DNA is TGCAGCGTTGAGACCTACGCAGGGGCAAGGGGCTACACCTTC. This sequence encodes CSVETYAGARGYTF.

The chain joins TRBV19 to TRBJ2-7; 8 bases map to TRBD1. CDR3 length equals 14 residues. Trimming took 6 bases from V and 0 from J; bases not matched to a gene: 4. CDR1 and CDR2 (germline): LNHDA, SQIVND (reference sequence). CDR3 nucleotide sequence: TGTGCCAGTAGCGACAGGGGTTTCTCCTACGAGCAGTACTTC. This encodes CASSDRGFSYEQYF.

This clone was detected only a few times. The chain links TRBV19 to TRBJ1-2, with a possible D match to TRBD1 (6 bases). This CDR3 has 12 amino acids. From germline, CDR1 is LNHDA and CDR2 SQIVND (reference sequence). The V and J ends lost 11 bases and 2 bases respectively, with 12 bases between them. The CDR3 region is CAGGGYNYGYTF. The CDR3 bases are TGTGCCGGAGGGGGTTACAACTATGGCTACACCTTC.

The chain combines TRBV6-4 with TRBJ2-3; 13 positions agree with TRBD2. This CDR3 comprises 14 residues. Germline V lookup: CDR1 MRHNA, CDR2 SNTAGT. V trimming: 4 bases; J trimming: 6 bases; junction bases outside the gene matches: 1. The CDR3 DNA reads as TGTGCCAGCAGTGGGACTAGCGGGAGTGATACGCAGTATTTT. Translated, it gives CASSGTSGSDTQYF.

This sequence joins TRBV21-1 and TRBJ1-2; the D call in the table, TRBD1, was not verified against the DNA. TRBV21-1 is given as a pseudogene. The CDR3 length is 15 residues. The CDR3 region is CASSTPGTGNYGYTF. The CDR3 bases are TGTGCCAGCAGCACTCCAGGGACAGGGAACTATGGCTACACCTTC.

This clone showed up just once. The rearrangement links TRBV10-1 to TRBJ2-3; 9 nucleotides line up with TRBD1. The trim removed 3 bases at V and 6 bases at J, leaving 1 base unmatched. CDR1 is WNHNN and CDR2 is SYGVQD in the germline V gene (reference sequence). This CDR3 region has 13 residues. The CDR3 sequence: CASSEQGADTQYF. In DNA, the CDR3 is TGCGCCAGCAGTGAACAGGGGGCGGATACGCAGTATTTT.

This chain connects TRBV4-1 to TRBJ2-7; D ambiguous. CDR3 length: 16 residues. Germline CDR1 MGHRA, CDR2 YSYEKL. V lost 2 bases, J lost 2 bases, and 16 bases lay in between. The chain's CDR3 is CASSQSTFQNTYEQYF. CDR3 DNA: TGCGCCAGCAGCCAAAGTACGTTCCAGAATACCTACGAGCAGTACTTC.